The TCR beta chain described here comes from a study of blood T cell repertoires in COVID-19. Study as a whole: The United States, Italy and Spain were the sources of the acute and convalescent COVID-19 samples. Nucleic acid was either cDNA or gDNA, and it came from T cells, B-cell-depleted T cells, or PBMCs.

Original methodology: Amplification from reference gene primers served as the basis for estimated nucleated cell counts. Some clones are missing from TCRdb's copy, which holds only in-frame ones; the method was immunoSEQ multiplex PCR. The DNA gave D and trimming, while V, J and clone size come from that table. Of under 200,000 clones in the sample, 82% are singletons; the top ten hold roughly 20%. Material: PBMCs or T cells enriched from blood (not recorded which). This TCR came from a man aged 55 to 69 who had recovered from COVID-19.

The CDR3: CASCPRAHRTVTEQYF. DNA of the CDR3: TGTGCCAGCTGCCCTCGGGCACACAGGACAGTAACGGAGCAGTACTTC. The V and J genes are TRBV21-1 and TRBJ2-7; the table calls TRBD1, which could not be checked here. TRBV21-1 is a pseudogene segment. This CDR3 contains 16 residues.